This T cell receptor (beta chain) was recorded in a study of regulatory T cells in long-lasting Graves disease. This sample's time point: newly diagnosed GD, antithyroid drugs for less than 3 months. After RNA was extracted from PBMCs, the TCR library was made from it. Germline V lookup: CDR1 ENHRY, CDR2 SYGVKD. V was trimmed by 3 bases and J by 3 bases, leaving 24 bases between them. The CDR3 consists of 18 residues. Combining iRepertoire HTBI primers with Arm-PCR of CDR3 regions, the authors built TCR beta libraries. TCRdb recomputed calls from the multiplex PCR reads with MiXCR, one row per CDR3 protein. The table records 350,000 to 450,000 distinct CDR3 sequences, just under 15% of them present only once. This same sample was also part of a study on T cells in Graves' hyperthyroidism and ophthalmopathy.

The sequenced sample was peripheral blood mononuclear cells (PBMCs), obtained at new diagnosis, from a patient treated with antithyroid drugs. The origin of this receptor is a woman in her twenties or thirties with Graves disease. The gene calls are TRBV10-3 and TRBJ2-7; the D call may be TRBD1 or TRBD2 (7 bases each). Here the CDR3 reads CAISDPLLDREGIYEQYF. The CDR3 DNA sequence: TGTGCCATCAGTGACCCATTACTCGACAGGGAGGGCATCTACGAGCAGTACTTC.